This TCR beta chain was profiled in a study of graft-versus-host responses after intestinal transplantation. Study-wide context: Every recipient underwent anti-thymocyte globulin induction, then tacrolimus and steroids for roughly 3 years.

General study findings and limits: Declines in HvG clones occurring early post-transplant were associated with peak circulating GvH clone levels. In recipient marrow, GvH clones were found, and some appeared first in ileum or blood.

V shed 0 bases and J 1 base; nucleotides not matched to a gene: 10. CDR3 length: 18 residues. Germline V gene lookup returns CDR1 PRHDT and CDR2 FYEKMQ (reference sequence). Turning to this clone: Its antigen is not identified.

Produced via immunoSEQ multiplex PCR; TCRdb's table is partial and in-frame only. The top ten clones hold 1.3% of a sample with about 71,000 clones, about 90% of them seen once. This receptor was taken from a human donor who received an intestinal transplant. The chain has TRBV13 and TRBJ2-7; 9 nucleotides match TRBD1. The material was unstimulated CD8+ T cells sorted from spleen or lymph node cells, obtained before intestinal transplant. Written as DNA, the CDR3 is TGTGCCAGCAGCTTAGGTGAAGGCGGGGACAGGGAATCCTACGAGCAGTACTTC. Its translation is CASSLGEGGDRESYEQYF.